Here is one T cell receptor beta chain with its context. Its antigen is not known. Per the germline V gene, CDR1 is MDHEN and CDR2 is SYDVKM. V shed 1 base, J shed 5 bases, and the junction held 4 bases outside the gene matches. The CDR3 runs to 16 residues. Method: immunoSEQ multiplex PCR; TCRdb's copy keeps in-frame clones and lacks some. The repertoire holds 120,000 to 150,000 clones, with about 89% as singletons. The data were taken from a study of T cell responses to AZD1222 COVID-19 vaccine. Notes on the study in general: A reported finding is that nearly half of spike-specific TCRs target unmutated variant regions.

The starting material was peripheral blood, obtained 28 days after the second dose of the MenACWY control vaccine. The chain recombines TRBV28 with TRBJ2-1; TRBD2 agrees at 11 bases. This sequence was found in an adult who received the MenACWY meningococcal vaccine as a control. The CDR3 DNA follows: TGTGCCAGCAGTTTATTTAGCGGGGGGGCCCACAATGAGCAGTTCTTC. Amino acids: CASSLFSGGAHNEQFF.